This T cell receptor beta chain was sequenced during a study of blood T cell repertoires in COVID-19. The overall study: Sources were T cells, B-cell-depleted T cells, or PBMCs; the material itself was cDNA or gDNA.

Sequencing was performed with immunoSEQ multiplex PCR; in TCRdb, only in-frame clones are kept and a portion is missing. The sample carries about 44,000 clones, about 81% recorded once. Per the germline V gene, CDR1 is SGHRS and CDR2 is YFSETQ. The trim removed 4 bases at V and 4 bases at J, leaving 13 bases unmatched. The CDR3 covers 17 residues. The chain carries TRBV5-1 and TRBJ1-1; 10 bases fit TRBD1. The TCR sequence derives from a human donor in a cohort sampled during active COVID-19. Sequencing input: peripheral blood. The CDR3: CASSPRDRGSVGTEAFF. DNA for the CDR3: TGCGCCAGCAGCCCCCGGGACAGGGGCAGTGTGGGCACTGAAGCTTTCTTT.